This TCR beta chain is from a study of cytomegalovirus exposure and HLA in healthy donors. General study findings and limits: Later analysis demonstrated an association between a missense DCLRE1C variant and TCR beta V- and J-gene trimming. A later analysis found TCR association rates differed by HLA locus, highest for DRB1 and lowest for HLA-C. Both high specificity and high sensitivity reportedly marked the classifier's diagnosis of cytomegalovirus status.

The CDR3 covers 14 residues. Per the germline V gene, CDR1 is MNHEY and CDR2 is SMNVEV (reference sequence). V lost 5 bases and J 7 bases, leaving 12 bases between the germline ends. A multiplex PCR was run with 60 Vbeta primers and 13 Jbeta primers. Here immunoSEQ multiplex PCR was the method, and the copy in TCRdb shows in-frame clones only, minus some. Of about 87,000 clones listed, 74% were seen once; the top ten hold around 20%. With respect to this clone: Its specificity is unknown.

Source material: PBMCs. The chain couples TRBV27 to TRBJ1-6; perhaps TRBD1 as D (5 bases). The receptor's source is a man between 25 and 39 years old in good health and CMV-seropositive. The CDR3 here is CASSAPGLNSPLHF. CDR3 sequence (DNA): TGTGCCAGCAGTGCTCCGGGACTCAATTCACCCCTCCACTTT.